The rows below give T cell receptor beta chains drawn from one sample of a study of CD8+ T cells in alopecia areata. Assay: immunoSEQ multiplex PCR; the TCRdb copy retains only in-frame clones and omits some. Of about 180,000 clones listed, 67% are singletons. The sequencing here drew on CD8+ T cells sorted from blood, taken at week 0. The receptors here all came from a human donor with alopecia areata. Each CDR3 is given with its conserved first and last residue. A D gene is named only where the DNA matches it firmly. Only part of the rows carry a size: once, few, many, or a class if the clone is expanded.

clone size: -; V gene: TRBV5-6; D gene: TRBD1; J gene: TRBJ2-1; CDR3 DNA: TGTGCCAGCAGCCACAGGGGAAGCTCCTACAATGAGCAGTTCTTC; CDR3 protein: CASSHRGSSYNEQFF
clone size: -; V gene: TRBV4-1; D gene: -; J gene: TRBJ2-2; CDR3 DNA: TGCGCCAGCAGCCAAGAAGGCGGAGACACCGGGGAGCTGTTTTTT; CDR3 protein: CASSQEGGDTGELFF
clone size: -; V gene: TRBV6-1; D gene: TRBD1; J gene: TRBJ2-7; CDR3 DNA: TGTGCCATCAAGACAGGGGGCTACGAGCAGTACTTC; CDR3 protein: CAIKTGGYEQYF
clone size: -; V gene: TRBV4-2; D gene: -; J gene: TRBJ1-5; CDR3 DNA: TGTGCCAGCAGCCAAGATGAGCAGGGCAATCAGCCCCAGCATTTT; CDR3 protein: CASSQDEQGNQPQHF
clone size: -; V gene: TRBV13; D gene: -; J gene: TRBJ1-2; CDR3 DNA: TGTGCCAGCAGCTTAGATTTTGTCGAGGGCTACACCTTC; CDR3 protein: CASSLDFVEGYTF
clone size: -; V gene: TRBV11-2; D gene: -; J gene: TRBJ1-4; CDR3 DNA: TGTGCCAGCAGAACCTCTTCGCCGGGGAATGAAAAACTGTTTTTT; CDR3 protein: CASRTSSPGNEKLFF
clone size: -; V gene: TRBV5-1; D gene: -; J gene: TRBJ2-1; CDR3 DNA: TGCGCCAGCAGCCTCACTATTACCCGGACAGCCGATGAGCAGTTCTTC; CDR3 protein: CASSLTITRTADEQFF
clone size: -; V gene: TRBV30; D gene: -; J gene: TRBJ2-1; CDR3 DNA: TGTGCCTGGAGTGTACCGGGGGCCCAGTTCTTC; CDR3 protein: CAWSVPGAQFF
clone size: few; V gene: TRBV13; D gene: -; J gene: TRBJ2-3; CDR3 DNA: TGTGCCAGCAGCCCCCGTTTACCAGATACGCAGTATTTT; CDR3 protein: CASSPRLPDTQYF
clone size: -; V gene: TRBV4-1; D gene: -; J gene: TRBJ1-1; CDR3 DNA: TGCGCCAGCAGCCTCCAGGGTACTGAAGCTTTCTTT; CDR3 protein: CASSLQGTEAFF
clone size: -; V gene: TRBV13; D gene: -; J gene: TRBJ2-4; CDR3 DNA: TGTGCCAGCAGCCCCCGAGGGGAAAACATTCAGTACTTC; CDR3 protein: CASSPRGENIQYF
clone size: -; V gene: TRBV4-1; D gene: TRBD1; J gene: TRBJ1-2; CDR3 DNA: TGCGCCAGCAGCTCAACTTGGGACAGGGAGAATGGCTACACCTTC; CDR3 protein: CASSSTWDRENGYTF
clone size: -; V gene: TRBV10-3; D gene: -; J gene: TRBJ2-3; CDR3 DNA: TGTGCCATCAGTGAGTCCATGCTTGGGCTCACAGATACGCAGTATTTT; CDR3 protein: CAISESMLGLTDTQYF
clone size: -; V gene: TRBV4-1; D gene: -; J gene: TRBJ2-7; CDR3 DNA: TGCGCCAGCAGCCAAGTGGATGGGGAGCTAGACCTTTCCTACGAGCAGTACTTC; CDR3 protein: CASSQVDGELDLSYEQYF
clone size: once; V gene: TRBV6-5; D gene: -; J gene: TRBJ2-6; CDR3 DNA: TGTGCCAGCAGTTTGGGTTCTGGGGCCAACGTCCTGACTTTC; CDR3 protein: CASSLGSGANVLTF
clone size: few; V gene: TRBV29-1; D gene: -; J gene: TRBJ1-1; CDR3 DNA: TGCAGCGTTGAAGTTGGGGAGAACACTGAAGCTTTCTTT; CDR3 protein: CSVEVGENTEAFF
clone size: -; V gene: TRBV15; D gene: TRBD1; J gene: TRBJ2-1; CDR3 DNA: TGTGCCACCAGCAGACACCGGGACAGGGGTCTCGATGAGCAGTTCTTC; CDR3 protein: CATSRHRDRGLDEQFF
clone size: -; V gene: TRBV9; D gene: TRBD1; J gene: TRBJ2-7; CDR3 DNA: TGTGCCAGCAGTCCCCGGGGTCGGGACAGGGGCGACGAGCAGTACTTC; CDR3 protein: CASSPRGRDRGDEQYF
clone size: few; V gene: TRBV6-1; D gene: TRBD1; J gene: TRBJ2-2; CDR3 DNA: TGTGCCAGTTGCCCCGGGACAGGCACCGGGGAGCTGTTTTTT; CDR3 protein: CASCPGTGTGELFF
clone size: few; V gene: TRBV4-1; D gene: -; J gene: TRBJ1-4; CDR3 DNA: TGCGCCAGCAGCCTTCGCGAGAAACTGTTTTTT; CDR3 protein: CASSLREKLFF
clone size: -; V gene: TRBV7-9; D gene: -; J gene: TRBJ1-3; CDR3 DNA: TGTGCCAGCAGCGCCCAACAGGGAGGACACTCTGGAAACACCATATATTTT; CDR3 protein: CASSAQQGGHSGNTIYF
clone size: -; V gene: TRBV2; D gene: -; J gene: TRBJ2-7; CDR3 DNA: TGTGCCAGCAGTGATCCTGAGGCAGTCTACGAGCAGTACTTC; CDR3 protein: CASSDPEAVYEQYF
clone size: -; V gene: TRBV2; D gene: TRBD1; J gene: TRBJ2-1; CDR3 DNA: TGTGCCAGCAGTCCCGGGACAGGGGGGAGCTACAATGAGCAGTTCTTC; CDR3 protein: CASSPGTGGSYNEQFF
clone size: once; V gene: TRBV6-5; D gene: -; J gene: TRBJ2-3; CDR3 DNA: TGTGCCAGCAGTTACGGTCTCGGGGGAGATACGCAGTATTTT; CDR3 protein: CASSYGLGGDTQYF
clone size: -; V gene: TRBV30; D gene: -; J gene: TRBJ1-1; CDR3 DNA: TGTGCCTGGAGTGCAGGGAGGGGGGCGAGTATTAAGAACACTGAAGCTTTCTTT; CDR3 protein: CAWSAGRGASIKNTEAFF
clone size: -; V gene: TRBV2; D gene: -; J gene: TRBJ2-6; CDR3 DNA: TGTGCCAGCAGTAATGGGGCTTTTCGTGGGGCCAACGTCCTGACTTTC; CDR3 protein: CASSNGAFRGANVLTF